These 5 T cell receptor beta chains were all obtained from the same sample, sequenced in a study of T cells after yellow fever vaccination (dated by TCRdb to the late 2010s). To prepare the library, 5' RACE was applied. Sequencing relied on an Illumina HiSeq 2500. TCRdb reanalyzed the raw reads on its own, using fastp at Q25 for trimming and MiXCR for clone calling, and kept in-frame beta chains. For every CDR3 protein sequence, its rows merge into one entry that carries the most common genes and DNA. The sample includes approximately 350,000 distinct CDR3 sequences, with roughly 10% observed a single time. About 17% of the sample goes to the ten largest clones. Taken with the paper, the label for treatment or condition translates to: live attenuated yellow fever vaccine strain. Material: PBMCs, obtained on the day of the first yellow fever vaccination. These receptors originate from a man between 18 and 29 years old who received the YFV17D yellow fever vaccine.

The chain combines TRBV9 with TRBJ1-1, with D hard to call. V gave up 4 bases and J gave up 3 bases, with 10 bases separating them. The CDR3 totals 13 residues. CDR1 is SGDLS, CDR2 YYNGEE, per germline. This CDR3 reads CASSTPGDTEAFF. For the CDR3, the DNA is TGTGCCAGCAGCACCCCTGGGGACACTGAAGCTTTCTTT.

V is TRBV3-1 and J is TRBJ2-4; a weak D match, TRBD2 (6 bases). The V gene lost 4 bases and the J gene lost 9 bases, with 22 bases spanning the gap. Germline CDR1 LGHDT, CDR2 YNNKEL (reference sequence). This CDR3 has 16 residues. Written as DNA, the CDR3 is TGTGCCAGCAGCCGCGCCTTCACTGGCGGGGCAGGCATTCAGTACTTC. It specifies CASSRAFTGGAGIQYF.

This clonotype was detected a few times. A much larger clone sits a single nucleotide away, making a read error possible. The J gene is TRBJ1-1, the V gene TRBV3-1, with D hard to call. The CDR3 is made up of 15 amino acids. The germline gives CDR1 LGHDT, CDR2 YNNKEL (reference sequence). CDR3 sequence (DNA): TGTGCCAGCTGCCAAGAAAACTACAGATACACTGAAGCTTTCTTT. Translating it yields CASCQENYRYTEAFF.

The CDR3 spells CSAGRTIPKNIQYF. The CDR3 nucleotides read TGCAGTGCTGGCAGAACTATTCCCAAAAACATTCAGTACTTC. The chain uses TRBV20-1 and TRBJ2-4; D not resolved. The CDR3 length is 14 residues. The V end lost 5 bases, the J end lost 2 bases, and 13 bases lay between the germline ends. CDR1 is DFQATT, CDR2 SNEGSKA, per germline (reference sequence).

The V and J genes are TRBV2 and TRBJ1-2; D ambiguous. V gave up 3 bases and J gave up 4 bases, with 9 bases separating them. The V gene's germline CDR1 is SNHLY and CDR2 FYNNEI. The length of the CDR3 is 13 residues. The CDR3 DNA is TGTGCCAGCAGTGATGCGGCAGCCTATGGCTACACCTTC. Its protein is CASSDAAAYGYTF.